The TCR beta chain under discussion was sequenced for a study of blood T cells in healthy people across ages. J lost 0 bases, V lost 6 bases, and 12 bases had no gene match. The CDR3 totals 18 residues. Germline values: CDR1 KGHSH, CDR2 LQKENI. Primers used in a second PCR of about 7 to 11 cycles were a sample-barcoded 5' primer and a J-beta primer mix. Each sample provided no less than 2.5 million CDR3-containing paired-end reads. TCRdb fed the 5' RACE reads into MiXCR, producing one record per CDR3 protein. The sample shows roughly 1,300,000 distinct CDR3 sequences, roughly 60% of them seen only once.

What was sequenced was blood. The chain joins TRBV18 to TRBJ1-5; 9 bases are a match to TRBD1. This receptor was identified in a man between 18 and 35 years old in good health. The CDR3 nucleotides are TGTGCCAGCTCCCCTTTCCGGACAGGGGCTATTAGCAATCAGCCCCAGCATTTT. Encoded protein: CASSPFRTGAISNQPQHF.